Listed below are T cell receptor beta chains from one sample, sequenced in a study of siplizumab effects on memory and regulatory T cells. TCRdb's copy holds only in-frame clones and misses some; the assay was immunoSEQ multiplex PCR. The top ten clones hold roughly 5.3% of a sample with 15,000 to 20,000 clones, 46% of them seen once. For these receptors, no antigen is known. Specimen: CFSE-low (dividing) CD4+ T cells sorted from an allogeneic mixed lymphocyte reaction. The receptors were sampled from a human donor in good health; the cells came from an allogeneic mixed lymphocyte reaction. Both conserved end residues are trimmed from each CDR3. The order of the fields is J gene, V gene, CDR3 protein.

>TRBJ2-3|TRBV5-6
ASSFWEGDTQY
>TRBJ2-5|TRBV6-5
ASSRTEETQY
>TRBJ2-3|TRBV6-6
ASSQTRTSTDTQY
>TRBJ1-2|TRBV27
ASRKEVVGGNGYT
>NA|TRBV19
ASSMMEASYEQY
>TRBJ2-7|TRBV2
ASSPVSYEQY
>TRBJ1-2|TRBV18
ASSSRQGLVI
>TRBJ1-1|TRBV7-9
ASSFGSGWTEAF
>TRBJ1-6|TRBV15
ATSRDDSFNSPLH
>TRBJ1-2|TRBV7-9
ASTHRVSYGYT
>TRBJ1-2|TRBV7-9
ASSSDFTGAWGGYT
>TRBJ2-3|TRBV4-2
ASSHSGGDRTDTQY
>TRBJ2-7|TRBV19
ASGFRDSSYEQY
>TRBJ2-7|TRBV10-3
AIWAGPRRDEQY
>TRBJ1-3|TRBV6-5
ATHKTGGNTIY
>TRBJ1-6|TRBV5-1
ASSLSQGALYSPLH